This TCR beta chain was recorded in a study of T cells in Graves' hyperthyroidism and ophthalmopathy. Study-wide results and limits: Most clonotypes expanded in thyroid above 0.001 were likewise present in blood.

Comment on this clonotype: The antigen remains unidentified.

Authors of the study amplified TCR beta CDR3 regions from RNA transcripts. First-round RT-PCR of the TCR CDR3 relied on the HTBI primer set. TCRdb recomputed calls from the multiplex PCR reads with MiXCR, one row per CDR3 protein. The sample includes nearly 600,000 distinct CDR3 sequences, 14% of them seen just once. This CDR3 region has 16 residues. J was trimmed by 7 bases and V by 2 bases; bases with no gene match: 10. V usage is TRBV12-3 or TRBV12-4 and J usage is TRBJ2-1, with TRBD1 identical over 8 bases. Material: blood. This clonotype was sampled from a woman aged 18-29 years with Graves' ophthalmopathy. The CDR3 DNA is TGTGCCAGCAGTTTATTTGGGCAGGGGGCTGGGAATGAGCAGTTCTTC. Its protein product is CASSLFGQGAGNEQFF.